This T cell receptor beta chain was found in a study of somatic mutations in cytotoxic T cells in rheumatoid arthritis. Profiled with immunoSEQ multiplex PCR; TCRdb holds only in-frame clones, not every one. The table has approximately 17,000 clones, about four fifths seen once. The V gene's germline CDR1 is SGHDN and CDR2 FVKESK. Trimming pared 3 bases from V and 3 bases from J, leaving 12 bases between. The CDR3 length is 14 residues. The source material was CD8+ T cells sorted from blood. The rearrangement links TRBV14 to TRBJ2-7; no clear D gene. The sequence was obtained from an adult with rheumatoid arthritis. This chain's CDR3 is CASSHSRVRYEQYF. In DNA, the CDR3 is TGTGCCAGCAGCCATTCTCGGGTTCGCTACGAGCAGTACTTC.